Described below is a single TCR beta chain sequence and its context. The antigen remains unidentified. At the DNA level, this CDR3 is encoded by other sequences in the same sample as well. Expressed TCRB transcripts were sequenced because the entire RNA isolate underwent reverse transcription. Generated by immunoSEQ multiplex PCR, the TCRdb table keeps only in-frame clones and is missing some. The top ten hold approximately 0.022% of the sample, which has 640,000 or so clones, 13% seen once. The CDR3 has 11 amino acids. Trimming left V 2 bases short and J 3 bases short, with 0 bases between. Germline V CDR1 and CDR2: MDHEN, SYDVKM. The sample comes from a study of beta chain features in type 1 diabetes. Study-wide findings and caveats: Moderately but significantly shorter TCRB CDR3s were found in Type 1 diabetes patients in all four CD4+ subsets.

The chain links TRBV28 to TRBJ2-3; no firm D call. This TCR came from a man in his late teens or twenties with type 1 diabetes. The sequenced material came from naive CD4+ T cells from blood. Written as DNA, the CDR3 is TGTGCCAGCAGTTTAACAGATACGCAGTATTTT. Its protein is CASSLTDTQYF. Full variable domain (rest looked up from reference TRBV28 and TRBJ2-3): DVKVTQSSRYLVKRTGEKVFLECVQDMDHENMFWYRQDPGLGLRLIYFSYDVKMKEKGDIPEGYSVSREKKERFSLILESASTNQTSMYLCASSLTDTQYFGPGTRLTVL.